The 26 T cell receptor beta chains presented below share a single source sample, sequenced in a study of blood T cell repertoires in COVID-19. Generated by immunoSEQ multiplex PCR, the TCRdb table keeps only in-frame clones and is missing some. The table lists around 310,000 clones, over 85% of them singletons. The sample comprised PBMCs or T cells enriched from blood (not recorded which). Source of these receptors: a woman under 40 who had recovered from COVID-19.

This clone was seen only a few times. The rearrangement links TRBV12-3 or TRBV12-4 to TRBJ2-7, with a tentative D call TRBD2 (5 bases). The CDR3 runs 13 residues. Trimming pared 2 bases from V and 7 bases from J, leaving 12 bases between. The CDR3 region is CASSLTGIEEQYF. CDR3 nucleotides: TGTGCCAGCAGTTTAACGGGGATCGAGGAGCAGTACTTC.

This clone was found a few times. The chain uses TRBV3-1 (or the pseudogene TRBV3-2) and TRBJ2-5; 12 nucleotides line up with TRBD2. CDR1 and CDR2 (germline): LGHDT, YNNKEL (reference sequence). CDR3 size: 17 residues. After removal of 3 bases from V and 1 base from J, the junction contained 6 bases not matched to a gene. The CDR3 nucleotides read TGTGCCAGCAGCCACCGTGGACTAGCGGGATTCCAAGAGACCCAGTACTTC. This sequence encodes CASSHRGLAGFQETQYF.

CDR3 sequence (DNA): TGTGCCAGCAGACCGACAGGGGGCTATAATTCACCCCTCCACTTT. Translating it yields CASRPTGGYNSPLHF. The chain couples TRBV7-2 to TRBJ1-6, with 9 nucleotides matching TRBD1. V gave up 6 bases and J gave up 3 bases; unmatched junction bases: 3. The germline CDR1 and CDR2 sequences are SGHTA and FQGNSA. The CDR3 is made up of 15 amino acids.

CDR3 DNA sequence: TGTGCCAGCAGTCACCTTCACAGGGGAATAGGGAACTATGGCTACACCTTC. It translates to CASSHLHRGIGNYGYTF. This chain joins TRBV11-2 and TRBJ1-2, with TRBD1 matching 7 bases. Germline trimming cut 6 bases from V and 2 bases from J; bases unmatched to any gene: 15. From germline, CDR1 is SGHAT and CDR2 FQNNGV. The CDR3 is made up of 17 amino acids.

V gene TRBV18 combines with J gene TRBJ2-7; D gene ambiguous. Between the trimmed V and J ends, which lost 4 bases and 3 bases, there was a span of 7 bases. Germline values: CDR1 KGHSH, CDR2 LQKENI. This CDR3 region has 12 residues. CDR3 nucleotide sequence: TGTGCCAGCTCACAAACCAGCTACGAGCAGTACTTC. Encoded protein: CASSQTSYEQYF.

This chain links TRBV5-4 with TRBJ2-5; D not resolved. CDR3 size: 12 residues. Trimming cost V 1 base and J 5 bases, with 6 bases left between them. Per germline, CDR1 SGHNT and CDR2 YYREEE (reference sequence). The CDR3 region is CASSLPRETQYF. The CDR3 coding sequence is TGTGCCAGCAGCTTGCCGCGGGAGACCCAGTACTTC.

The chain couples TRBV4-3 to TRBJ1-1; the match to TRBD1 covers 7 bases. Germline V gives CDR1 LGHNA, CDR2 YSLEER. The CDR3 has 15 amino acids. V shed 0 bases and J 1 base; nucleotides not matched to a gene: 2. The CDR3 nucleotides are TGCGCCAGCAGCCAAGAGCGGGACAGGAACACTGAAGCTTTCTTT. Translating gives CASSQERDRNTEAFF.

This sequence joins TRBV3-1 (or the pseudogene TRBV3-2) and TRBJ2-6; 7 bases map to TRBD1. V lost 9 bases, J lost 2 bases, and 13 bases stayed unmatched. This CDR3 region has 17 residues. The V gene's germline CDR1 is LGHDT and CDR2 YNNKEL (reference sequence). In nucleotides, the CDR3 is TGTGCCAGGTTCCTCGACAGGGATACTGCTGGGGCCAACGTCCTGACTTTC. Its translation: CARFLDRDTAGANVLTF.

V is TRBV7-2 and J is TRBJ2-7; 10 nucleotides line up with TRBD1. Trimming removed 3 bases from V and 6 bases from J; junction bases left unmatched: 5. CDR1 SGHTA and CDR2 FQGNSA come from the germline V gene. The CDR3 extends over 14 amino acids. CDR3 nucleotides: TGTGCCAGCAGCTTTGTCGGACAGGGGGGCGAGCAGTACTTC. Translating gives CASSFVGQGGEQYF.

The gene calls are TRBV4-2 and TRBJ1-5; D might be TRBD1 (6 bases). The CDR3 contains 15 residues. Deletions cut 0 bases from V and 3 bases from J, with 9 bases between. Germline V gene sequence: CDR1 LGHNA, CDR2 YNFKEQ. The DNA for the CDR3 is TGTGCCAGCAGCCAAGAGGGGGGGCTCAATCAGCCCCAGCATTTT. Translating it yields CASSQEGGLNQPQHF.

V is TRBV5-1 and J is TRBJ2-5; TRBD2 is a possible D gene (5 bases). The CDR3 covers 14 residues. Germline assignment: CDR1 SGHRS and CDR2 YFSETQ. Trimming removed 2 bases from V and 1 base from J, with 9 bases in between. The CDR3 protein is CASSLKDFQETQYF. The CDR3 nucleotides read TGCGCCAGCAGCTTAAAGGACTTCCAAGAGACCCAGTACTTC.

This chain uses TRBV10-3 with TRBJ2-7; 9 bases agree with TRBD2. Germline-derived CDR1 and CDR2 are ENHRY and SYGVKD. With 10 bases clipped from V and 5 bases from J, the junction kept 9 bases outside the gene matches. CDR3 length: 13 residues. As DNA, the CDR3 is TGTGCCACAAATAGCGGGGGCGGAAACGAGCAGTACTTC. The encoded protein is CATNSGGGNEQYF.

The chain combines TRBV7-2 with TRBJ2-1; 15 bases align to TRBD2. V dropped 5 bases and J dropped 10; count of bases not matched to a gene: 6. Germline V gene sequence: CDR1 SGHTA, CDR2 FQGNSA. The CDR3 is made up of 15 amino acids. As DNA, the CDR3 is TGTGCCAGCAGCCCGGGACTAGCGGGAGGAAGAGAGCAGTTCTTC. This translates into CASSPGLAGGREQFF.

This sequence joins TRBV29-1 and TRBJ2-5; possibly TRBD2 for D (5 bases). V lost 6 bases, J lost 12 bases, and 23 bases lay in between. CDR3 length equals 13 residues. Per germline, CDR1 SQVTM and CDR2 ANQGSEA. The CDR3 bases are TGCAGCGTAGATTACGGAGGAGGTCAACGGGAGTACTTC. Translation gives CSVDYGGGQREYF.

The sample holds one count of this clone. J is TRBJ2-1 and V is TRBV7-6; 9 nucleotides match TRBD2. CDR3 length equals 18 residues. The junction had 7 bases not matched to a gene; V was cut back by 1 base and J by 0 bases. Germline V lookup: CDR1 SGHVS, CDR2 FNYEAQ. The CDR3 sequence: CASSLVEREAYSYNEQFF. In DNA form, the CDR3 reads TGTGCCAGCAGCTTAGTCGAGCGGGAGGCTTACTCCTACAATGAGCAGTTCTTC.

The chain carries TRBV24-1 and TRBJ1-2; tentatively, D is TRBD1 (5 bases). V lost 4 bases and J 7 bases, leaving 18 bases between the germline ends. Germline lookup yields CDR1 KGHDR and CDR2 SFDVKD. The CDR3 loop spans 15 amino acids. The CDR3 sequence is CATSDRGLPASGYTF. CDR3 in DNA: TGTGCCACCAGTGACCGGGGACTCCCAGCGAGTGGCTACACCTTC.

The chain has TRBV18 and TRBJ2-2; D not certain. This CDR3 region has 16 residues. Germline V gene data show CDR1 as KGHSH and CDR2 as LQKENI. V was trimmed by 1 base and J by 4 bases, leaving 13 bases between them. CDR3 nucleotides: TGTGCCAGCTCACCACTAAGAACTTTTGGCACCGGGGAGCTGTTTTTT. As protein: CASSPLRTFGTGELFF.

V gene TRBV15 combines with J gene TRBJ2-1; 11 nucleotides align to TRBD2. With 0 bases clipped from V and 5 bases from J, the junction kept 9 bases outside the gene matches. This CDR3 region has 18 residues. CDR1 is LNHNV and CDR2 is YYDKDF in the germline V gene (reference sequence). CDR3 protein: CATSRDLTLAGVHNEQFF. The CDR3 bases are TGTGCCACCAGCAGAGACCTAACACTAGCGGGAGTCCACAATGAGCAGTTCTTC.

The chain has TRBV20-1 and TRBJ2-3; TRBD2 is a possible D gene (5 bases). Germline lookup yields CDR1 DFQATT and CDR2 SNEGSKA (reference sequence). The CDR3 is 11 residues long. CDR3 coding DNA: TGCGGATCGGGGATCGCAGATACGCAGTATTTT. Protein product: CGSGIADTQYF.

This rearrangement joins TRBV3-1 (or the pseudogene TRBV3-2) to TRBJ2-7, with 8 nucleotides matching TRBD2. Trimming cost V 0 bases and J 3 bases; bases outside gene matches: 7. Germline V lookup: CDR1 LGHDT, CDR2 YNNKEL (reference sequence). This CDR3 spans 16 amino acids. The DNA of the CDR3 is TGTGCCAGCAGCCAAGAGGGCACCGGGACTAGCTACGAGCAGTACTTC. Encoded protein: CASSQEGTGTSYEQYF.

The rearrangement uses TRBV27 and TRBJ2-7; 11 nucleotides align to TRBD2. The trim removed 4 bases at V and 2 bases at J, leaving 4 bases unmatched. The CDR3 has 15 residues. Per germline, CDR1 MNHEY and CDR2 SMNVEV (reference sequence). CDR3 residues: CASSYGTSGTYEQYF. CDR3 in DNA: TGTGCCAGCAGTTATGGGACTAGCGGAACCTACGAGCAGTACTTC.

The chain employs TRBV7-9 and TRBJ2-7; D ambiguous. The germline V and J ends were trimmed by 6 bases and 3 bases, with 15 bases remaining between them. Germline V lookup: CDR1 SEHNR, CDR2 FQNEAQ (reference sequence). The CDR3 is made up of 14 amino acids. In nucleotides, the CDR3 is TGTGCCAGCAGGGGCCCCGAAGTCGGCTACGAGCAGTACTTC. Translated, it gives CASRGPEVGYEQYF.

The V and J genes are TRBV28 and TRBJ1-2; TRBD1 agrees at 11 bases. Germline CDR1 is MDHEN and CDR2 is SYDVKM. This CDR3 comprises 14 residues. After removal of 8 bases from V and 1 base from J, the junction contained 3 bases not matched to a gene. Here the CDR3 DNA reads TGTGCCAGCTACGGGACAGGGGGTAACTATGGCTACACCTTC. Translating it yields CASYGTGGNYGYTF.

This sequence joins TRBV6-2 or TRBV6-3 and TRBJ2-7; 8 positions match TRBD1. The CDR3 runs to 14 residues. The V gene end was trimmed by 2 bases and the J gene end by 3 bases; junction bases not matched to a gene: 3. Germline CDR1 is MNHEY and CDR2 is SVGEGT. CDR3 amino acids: CASSYRDRIYEQYF. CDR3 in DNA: TGTGCCAGCAGTTACCGGGACAGGATCTACGAGCAGTACTTC.

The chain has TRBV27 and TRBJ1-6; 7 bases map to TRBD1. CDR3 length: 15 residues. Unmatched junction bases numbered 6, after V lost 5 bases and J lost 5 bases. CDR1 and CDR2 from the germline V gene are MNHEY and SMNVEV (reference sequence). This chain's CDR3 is CASSKWDSHNSPLHF. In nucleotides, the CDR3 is TGTGCCAGCAGTAAATGGGACAGCCATAATTCACCCCTCCACTTT.

The CDR3 spells CASSTGTSGSFEQYF. The CDR3 DNA sequence: TGTGCCAGTAGTACCGGGACTAGCGGGAGTTTCGAGCAGTACTTC. The V and J genes are TRBV19 and TRBJ2-7, with 14 bases fitting TRBD2. Germline CDR1 is LNHDA and CDR2 is SQIVND (reference sequence). V dropped 4 bases and J dropped 6; count of bases not matched to a gene: 5. CDR3 length equals 15 residues.